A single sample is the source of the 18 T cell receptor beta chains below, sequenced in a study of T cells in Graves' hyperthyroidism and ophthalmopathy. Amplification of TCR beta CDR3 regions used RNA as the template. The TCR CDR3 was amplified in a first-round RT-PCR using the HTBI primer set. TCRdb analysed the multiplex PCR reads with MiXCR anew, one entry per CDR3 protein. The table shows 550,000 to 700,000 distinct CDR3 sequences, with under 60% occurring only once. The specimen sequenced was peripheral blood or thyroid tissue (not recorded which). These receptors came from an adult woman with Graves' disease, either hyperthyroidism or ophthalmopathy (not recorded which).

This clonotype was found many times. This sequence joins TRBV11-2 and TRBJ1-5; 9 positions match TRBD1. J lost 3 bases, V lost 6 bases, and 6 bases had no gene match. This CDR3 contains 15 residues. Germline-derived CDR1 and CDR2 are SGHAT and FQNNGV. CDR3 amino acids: CASSPTGGANQPQHF. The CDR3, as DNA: TGTGCCAGCAGTCCGACAGGGGGTGCCAATCAGCCCCAGCATTTT.

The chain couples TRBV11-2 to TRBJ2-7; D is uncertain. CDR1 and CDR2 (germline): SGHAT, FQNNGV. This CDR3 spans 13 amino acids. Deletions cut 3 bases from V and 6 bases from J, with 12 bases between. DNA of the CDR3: TGTGCCAGCAGCTTTTCCCCCTCCCTCGAGCAGTACTTC. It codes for CASSFSPSLEQYF.

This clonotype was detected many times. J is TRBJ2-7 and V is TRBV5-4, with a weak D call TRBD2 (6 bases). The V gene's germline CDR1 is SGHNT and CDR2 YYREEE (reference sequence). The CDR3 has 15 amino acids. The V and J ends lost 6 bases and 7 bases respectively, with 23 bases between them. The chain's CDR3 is CASTFWAGPSGEQYF. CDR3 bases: TGTGCCAGCACCTTTTGGGCGGGACCTTCCGGGGAGCAGTACTTC.

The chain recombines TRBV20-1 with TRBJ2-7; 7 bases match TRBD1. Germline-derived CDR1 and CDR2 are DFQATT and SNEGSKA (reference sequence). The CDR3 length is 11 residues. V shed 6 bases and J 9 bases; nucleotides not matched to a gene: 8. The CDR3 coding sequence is TGCAGTGCGAACGACAGGGAAGGGCAGTACTTC. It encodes CSANDREGQYF.

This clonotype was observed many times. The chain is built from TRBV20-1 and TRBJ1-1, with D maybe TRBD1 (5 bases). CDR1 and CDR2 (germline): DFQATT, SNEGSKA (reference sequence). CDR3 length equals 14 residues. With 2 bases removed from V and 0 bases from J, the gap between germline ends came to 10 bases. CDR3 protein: CSARRQSLNTEAFF. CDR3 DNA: TGCAGTGCTAGAAGACAGTCGTTGAACACTGAAGCTTTCTTT.

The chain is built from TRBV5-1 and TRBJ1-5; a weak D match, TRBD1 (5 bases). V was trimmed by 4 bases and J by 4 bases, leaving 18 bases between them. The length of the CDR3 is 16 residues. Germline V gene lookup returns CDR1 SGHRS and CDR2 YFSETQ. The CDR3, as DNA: TGCGCCAGCAGCCCAGAACCTTCCCCAGGGAATCAGCCCCAGCATTTT. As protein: CASSPEPSPGNQPQHF.

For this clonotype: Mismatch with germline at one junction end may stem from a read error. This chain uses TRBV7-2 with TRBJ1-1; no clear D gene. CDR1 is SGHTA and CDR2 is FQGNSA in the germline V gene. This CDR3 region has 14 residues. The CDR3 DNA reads TGTGCCAGCAGGTTAGACGGAGAGAACACTGAGGCTTTCTTT. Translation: CASRLDGENTEAFF.

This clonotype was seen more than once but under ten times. The CDR3 loop reads CSARTGSSYEQYF. Written as DNA, the CDR3 is TGCAGTGCTAGGACCGGGAGTAGTTACGAGCAGTACTTC. The J gene is TRBJ2-7, the V gene TRBV20-1; maybe TRBD2 (6 bases). CDR1 is DFQATT and CDR2 is SNEGSKA in the germline V gene (reference sequence). This CDR3 is built from 13 residues. V was cut by 3 bases and J by 4 bases, with 13 bases left in between.

This CDR3 reads CATSDRGQTSGANVLTF. The CDR3 nucleotides read TGTGCCACCAGTGATAGGGGACAAACTTCTGGGGCCAACGTCCTGACTTTC. The V gene is TRBV24-1, the J gene TRBJ2-6, with D tentatively TRBD1 (6 bases). The ends were cut back, 3 bases at V and 1 base at J, with 12 bases in the middle. Germline V gene sequence: CDR1 KGHDR, CDR2 SFDVKD. This CDR3 is 17 amino acids long.

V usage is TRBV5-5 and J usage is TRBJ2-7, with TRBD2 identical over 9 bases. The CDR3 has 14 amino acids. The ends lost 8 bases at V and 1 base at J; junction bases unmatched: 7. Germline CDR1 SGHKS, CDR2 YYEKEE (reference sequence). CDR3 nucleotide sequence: TGTGCCAGTGGGTATCTAGCGGGATCCTACGAGCAGTACTTC. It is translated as CASGYLAGSYEQYF. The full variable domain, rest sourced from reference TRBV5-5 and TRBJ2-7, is DAGVTQSPTHLIKTRGQQVTLRCSPISGHKSVSWYQQVLGQGPQFIFQYYEKEERGRGNFPDRFSARQFPNYSSELNVNALLLGDSALYLCASGYLAGSYEQYFGPGTRLTVT.

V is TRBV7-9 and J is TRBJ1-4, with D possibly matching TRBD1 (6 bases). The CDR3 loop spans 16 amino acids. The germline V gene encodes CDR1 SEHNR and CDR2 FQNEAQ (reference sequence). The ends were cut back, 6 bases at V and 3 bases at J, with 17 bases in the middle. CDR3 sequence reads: CASRPPEGVANEKLFF. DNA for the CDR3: TGTGCCAGCAGACCCCCCGAGGGGGTAGCTAATGAAAAACTGTTTTTT.

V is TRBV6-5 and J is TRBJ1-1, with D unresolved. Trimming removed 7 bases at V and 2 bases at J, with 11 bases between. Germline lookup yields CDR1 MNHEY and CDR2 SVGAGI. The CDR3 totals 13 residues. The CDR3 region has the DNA TGTGCCAGCACCAATGGGCTTAACACTGAAGCTTTCTTT. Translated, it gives CASTNGLNTEAFF.

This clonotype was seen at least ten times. The CDR3 is CARPGVGDTEAFF. The CDR3 nucleotides read TGTGCCAGGCCAGGGGTTGGGGACACTGAAGCTTTCTTT. The chain uses TRBV10-3 and TRBJ1-1; a possible D gene is TRBD1 (6 bases). CDR1 and CDR2 from the germline V gene are ENHRY and SYGVKD. The CDR3 has 13 amino acids. The germline V and J ends were trimmed by 10 bases and 3 bases, with 15 bases remaining between them.

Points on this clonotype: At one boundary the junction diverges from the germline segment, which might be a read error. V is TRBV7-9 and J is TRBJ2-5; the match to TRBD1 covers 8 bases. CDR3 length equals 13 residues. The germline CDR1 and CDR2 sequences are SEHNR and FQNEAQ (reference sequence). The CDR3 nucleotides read TGCGCCAGCAGCCGGACAGGGAGGGAGACCCAGTACTTC. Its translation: CASSRTGRETQYF. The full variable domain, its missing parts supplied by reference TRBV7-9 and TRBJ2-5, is DTGVSQNPRHKITKRGQNVTFRCDPISEHNRLYWYRQTLGQGPEFLTYFQNEAQLEKSRLLSDRFSAERPKGSFSTLEIQRTEQGDSAMYLCASSRTGRETQYFGPGTRLLVL.

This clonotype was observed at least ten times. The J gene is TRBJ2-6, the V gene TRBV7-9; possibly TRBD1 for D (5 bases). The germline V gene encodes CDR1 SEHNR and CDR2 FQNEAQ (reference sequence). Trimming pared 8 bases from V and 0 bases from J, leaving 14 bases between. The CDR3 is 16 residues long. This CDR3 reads CASGQGVASGANVLTF. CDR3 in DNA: TGTGCCAGCGGCCAAGGGGTGGCCTCTGGGGCCAACGTCCTGACTTTC.

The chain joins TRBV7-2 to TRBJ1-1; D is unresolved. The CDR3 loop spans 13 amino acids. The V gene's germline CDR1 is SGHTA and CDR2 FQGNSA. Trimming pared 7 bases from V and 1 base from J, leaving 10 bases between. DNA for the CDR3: TGTGCCAGCACCCTCCTCAAGAACACTGAAGCTTTCTTT. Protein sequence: CASTLLKNTEAFF.

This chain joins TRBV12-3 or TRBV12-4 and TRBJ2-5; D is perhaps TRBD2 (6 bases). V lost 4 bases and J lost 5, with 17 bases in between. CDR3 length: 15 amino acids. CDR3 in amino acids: CASSSYRREVETQYF. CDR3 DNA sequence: TGTGCCAGCAGTTCCTACAGGAGGGAAGTCGAGACCCAGTACTTC.

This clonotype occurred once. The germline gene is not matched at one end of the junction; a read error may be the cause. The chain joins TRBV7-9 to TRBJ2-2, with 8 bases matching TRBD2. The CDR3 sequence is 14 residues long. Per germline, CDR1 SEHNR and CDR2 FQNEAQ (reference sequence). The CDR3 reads CASRSTSGYNEQFF. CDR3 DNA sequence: TGTGCCAGCAGATCTACTAGCGGTTACAATGAGCAGTTTTTT.